These 25 T cell receptor beta chains originate from one sample sequenced in a study of blood T cell repertoires in COVID-19. Here immunoSEQ multiplex PCR was the method, and the copy in TCRdb shows in-frame clones only, minus some. The sample consists of 360,000 or so clones, roughly 90% of them appearing once. Specimen: PBMCs or T cells enriched from blood (not recorded which). The receptor set was obtained from a woman in her twenties or thirties who had recovered from COVID-19.

The chain employs TRBV18 and TRBJ2-1; no definite D call. The CDR3 is 15 amino acids. Trimming took off 3 bases at V and 0 bases at J, with 9 bases between the two ends. CDR1 and CDR2 from the germline V gene are KGHSH and LQKENI. CDR3 in DNA: TGTGCCAGCTCACCCCGACGGAGCTCCTACAATGAGCAGTTCTTC. This gives the protein CASSPRRSSYNEQFF.

This chain uses TRBV9 with TRBJ2-5, with TRBD1 as a possible D gene (5 bases). The CDR3 covers 18 residues. Germline CDR1 is SGDLS and CDR2 is YYNGEE. The V end was cut by 0 bases, the J end by 4 bases, with 22 bases between. The CDR3 sequence: CASSVERSPGPQGETQYF. The CDR3 bases are TGTGCCAGCAGCGTAGAAAGATCACCGGGTCCCCAGGGAGAGACCCAGTACTTC.

This clone was recorded once. The V gene is TRBV5-1, the J gene TRBJ1-1; D remains unclear. Trimming removed 3 bases at V and 2 bases at J, with 11 bases between. The CDR3 runs 14 residues. Germline CDR1 is SGHRS and CDR2 is YFSETQ. CDR3 DNA: TGCGCCAGCAGCTCAAACCCGGGAAACACTGAAGCTTTCTTT. Amino acid sequence: CASSSNPGNTEAFF.

This rearrangement joins TRBV30 to TRBJ1-3, with 8 bases lining up with TRBD1. The junction had 3 bases not matched to a gene; V was cut back by 4 bases and J by 1 base. Germline loops: CDR1 GTSNPN, CDR2 SVGIG (reference sequence). CDR3 length: 14 amino acids. The CDR3 sequence is CAWTRGQSGNTIYF. The CDR3 DNA reads TGTGCCTGGACCAGGGGGCAATCTGGAAACACCATATATTTT.

The chain links TRBV11-2 to TRBJ2-7, with a possible D match to TRBD1 (5 bases). Germline V CDR1 and CDR2: SGHAT, FQNNGV. V lost 2 bases and J lost 2, with 13 bases in between. The CDR3 runs to 15 residues. In nucleotides, the CDR3 is TGTGCCAGCAGCTTATCGGGCCAGGGAACCTACGAGCAGTACTTC. As protein: CASSLSGQGTYEQYF.

V and J are TRBV12-3 or TRBV12-4 and TRBJ1-1, with unresolved D. The length of the CDR3 is 13 residues. V dropped 3 bases and J dropped 1 base, with 6 bases sitting between them. The CDR3 nucleotides are TGTGCCAGCAGTTTGGCGGAGAACACTGAAGCTTTCTTT. Its protein is CASSLAENTEAFF.

This clone was seen once. Other DNA sequences in this specimen translate into the identical CDR3. The V and J genes are TRBV18 and TRBJ1-2, with 9 positions matching TRBD1. V shed 2 bases, J shed 2 bases, and the junction held 0 bases outside the gene matches. Looked up from germline, CDR1 is KGHSH and CDR2 is LQKENI. This CDR3 has 14 amino acids. Here the CDR3 reads CASSPGTGNYGYTF. The CDR3 bases are TGTGCCAGCTCACCAGGGACAGGGAACTATGGCTACACCTTC.

The J gene is TRBJ2-1, the V gene TRBV19; 9 bases align to TRBD2. V lost 7 bases and J lost 0; bases outside the gene matches: 7. This CDR3 spans 16 amino acids. Germline lookup yields CDR1 LNHDA and CDR2 SQIVND (reference sequence). Written as DNA, the CDR3 is TGTGCCAGTACCATTCAGCGGGGGGACTCCTACAATGAGCAGTTCTTC. Encoded protein: CASTIQRGDSYNEQFF.

The CDR3 DNA reads as TGTGCCAGCAGCCAGAGTAAGGGAGGTGAAAAACTGTTTTTT. It codes for CASSQSKGGEKLFF. The chain links TRBV3-1 (or the pseudogene TRBV3-2) to TRBJ1-4; unclear D gene. The CDR3 length is 14 residues. The ends were cut back, 3 bases at V and 7 bases at J, with 12 bases in the middle. Germline V gene sequence: CDR1 LGHDT, CDR2 YNNKEL (reference sequence).

The chain links TRBV21-1 to TRBJ1-5; the listed D gene, TRBD1, was not tested against the DNA. TRBV21-1 is a recognized pseudogene. The CDR3 is 12 amino acids. The CDR3 sequence: CASRGHYQPQHF. CDR3 nucleotides: TGTGCCAGCAGGGGGCATTATCAGCCCCAGCATTTT.

The rearrangement uses TRBV18 and TRBJ1-6; 8 bases map to TRBD1. This CDR3 is built from 14 residues. CDR1 and CDR2 (germline): KGHSH, LQKENI. J was trimmed by 5 bases and V by 5 bases; bases with no gene match: 2. In nucleotides, the CDR3 is TGTGCCAGCTCAGGACAGGGCCATAATTCACCCCTCCACTTT. It is translated as CASSGQGHNSPLHF.

V gene TRBV19 combines with J gene TRBJ1-4, with D possibly TRBD1 on 6 matching bases. Germline CDR1 is LNHDA and CDR2 is SQIVND (reference sequence). The CDR3 runs 13 residues. Trimming took 5 bases from V and 7 from J, leaving 11 bases between them. CDR3 sequence (DNA): TGTGCCAGTAGTTACCCCAGGGGTGAAAAACTGTTTTTT. Protein: CASSYPRGEKLFF.

The J gene is TRBJ1-2, the V gene TRBV27, with D possibly TRBD1 on 6 matching bases. CDR1 is MNHEY and CDR2 is SMNVEV in the germline V gene (reference sequence). The CDR3 extends over 12 amino acids. Deletions cut 7 bases from V and 4 bases from J, with 10 bases between. The CDR3 DNA follows: TGTGCCAGCAAGACAGGTTCCTATGGCTACACCTTC. It is translated as CASKTGSYGYTF.

This clone appeared a few times. V is TRBV5-6 and J is TRBJ2-7; TRBD2 aligns across 8 bases. CDR3 length: 14 amino acids. The germline CDR1 and CDR2 sequences are SGHDT and YYEEEE. Trimming took 4 bases from V and 3 from J; bases not matched to a gene: 6. CDR3 sequence reads: CASSRLARSYEQYF. The CDR3 coding sequence is TGTGCCAGCAGCCGACTAGCGCGAAGCTACGAGCAGTACTTC.

The chain's CDR3 is CASSLAGLVEDEQFF. CDR3 in DNA: TGTGCCAGCAGTCTCGCGGGACTTGTAGAAGATGAGCAGTTCTTC. The rearrangement uses TRBV27 and TRBJ2-1, with D perhaps TRBD2 (6 bases). V lost 5 bases to trimming and J lost 8 bases, with 19 bases between them. Germline CDR1 is MNHEY and CDR2 is SMNVEV (reference sequence). The CDR3 contains 15 residues.

V usage is TRBV2 and J usage is TRBJ1-1, with D unclear. V was trimmed by 7 bases and J by 0 bases, leaving 9 bases between them. The CDR3 consists of 13 residues. Looked up from germline, CDR1 is SNHLY and CDR2 is FYNNEI. The CDR3 protein is CASIERMNTEAFF. In nucleotides, the CDR3 is TGTGCCAGCATCGAGCGGATGAACACTGAAGCTTTCTTT.

This chain uses TRBV2 with TRBJ2-7, with D unclear. Trimming pared 3 bases from V and 4 bases from J, leaving 4 bases between. From germline, CDR1 is SNHLY and CDR2 FYNNEI. This CDR3 has 11 amino acids. DNA for the CDR3: TGTGCCAGCAGTGATCAGTACGAGCAGTACTTC. It codes for CASSDQYEQYF.

The chain's CDR3 is CASRPLAGTSYNEQFF. The CDR3 coding sequence is TGTGCCAGCAGACCCTTAGCGGGAACCTCCTACAATGAGCAGTTCTTC. The chain links TRBV28 to TRBJ2-1, with 8 bases identical to TRBD2. This CDR3 comprises 16 residues. V was clipped by 6 bases and J by 0 bases; unmatched bases: 7. The V gene's germline CDR1 is MDHEN and CDR2 SYDVKM.

V and J are TRBV6-5 and TRBJ1-3, with D perhaps TRBD1 (6 bases). This CDR3 comprises 14 residues. Germline assignment: CDR1 MNHEY and CDR2 SVGAGI. The germline V and J ends were trimmed by 5 bases and 3 bases, with 11 bases remaining between them. Here the CDR3 DNA reads TGTGCCAGCAGTCTTACAGGGAGTGGAAACACCATATATTTT. Its protein product is CASSLTGSGNTIYF.

Remarks on this clone: Other nucleotide sequences in the sample specify the same CDR3. This sequence joins TRBV5-1 and TRBJ1-1, with 9 bases lining up with TRBD1. The CDR3 is 13 residues long. V gave up 0 bases and J gave up 6 bases; unmatched junction bases: 0. Germline values: CDR1 SGHRS, CDR2 YFSETQ. CDR3 residues: CASSLGQGAEAFF. The CDR3 coding sequence is TGCGCCAGCAGCTTGGGACAGGGGGCTGAAGCTTTCTTT.

The genes are TRBV3-1 (or the pseudogene TRBV3-2) and TRBJ2-6; D unclear. Germline V gene data show CDR1 as LGHDT and CDR2 as YNNKEL (reference sequence). The CDR3 totals 16 residues. Trimming took off 5 bases at V and 0 bases at J, with 11 bases between the two ends. The CDR3 nucleotides are TGTGCCAGCAGCAGCCCGACTGGCTCTGGGGCCAACGTCCTGACTTTC. It specifies CASSSPTGSGANVLTF.

This clone was observed a few times. The chain carries TRBV6-8 and TRBJ2-3, with TRBD1 matching 9 bases. CDR1 is MNHGY and CDR2 is SAAAGT in the germline V gene. After removal of 9 bases from V and 3 bases from J, the junction contained 7 bases not matched to a gene. The CDR3 is made up of 14 amino acids. The CDR3 region is CARPRDRVTDTQYF. The CDR3 DNA is TGTGCCAGACCGCGGGACAGGGTTACAGATACGCAGTATTTT.

The chain combines TRBV5-5 with TRBJ1-1, with D perhaps matching TRBD1 (5 bases). Germline loops: CDR1 SGHKS, CDR2 YYEKEE (reference sequence). The CDR3 has 13 residues. The germline V and J ends were trimmed by 4 bases and 8 bases, with 15 bases remaining between them. CDR3 protein: CASSDLVAGEAFF. The DNA for the CDR3 is TGTGCCAGCAGCGATCTCGTGGCAGGGGAAGCTTTCTTT.

The CDR3 is CASSQESTGRQIYGYTF. CDR3 sequence (DNA): TGTGCCAGCAGCCAAGAGTCGACAGGGAGACAAATCTATGGCTACACCTTC. The chain recombines TRBV4-2 with TRBJ1-2; TRBD1 matches 7 bases. The CDR3 runs 17 residues. V lost 0 bases to trimming and J lost 4 bases; unmatched junction nucleotides: 11. Germline-derived CDR1 and CDR2 are LGHNA and YNFKEQ.

This chain uses TRBV18 with TRBJ2-2; 9 bases line up with TRBD1. Germline CDR1 reads KGHSH; CDR2 reads LQKENI. CDR3 length: 15 residues. The ends lost 3 bases at V and 3 bases at J; junction bases unmatched: 2. The CDR3 DNA reads TGTGCCAGCTCACCTGGGACAGGGCACACCGGGGAGCTGTTTTTT. This encodes CASSPGTGHTGELFF.